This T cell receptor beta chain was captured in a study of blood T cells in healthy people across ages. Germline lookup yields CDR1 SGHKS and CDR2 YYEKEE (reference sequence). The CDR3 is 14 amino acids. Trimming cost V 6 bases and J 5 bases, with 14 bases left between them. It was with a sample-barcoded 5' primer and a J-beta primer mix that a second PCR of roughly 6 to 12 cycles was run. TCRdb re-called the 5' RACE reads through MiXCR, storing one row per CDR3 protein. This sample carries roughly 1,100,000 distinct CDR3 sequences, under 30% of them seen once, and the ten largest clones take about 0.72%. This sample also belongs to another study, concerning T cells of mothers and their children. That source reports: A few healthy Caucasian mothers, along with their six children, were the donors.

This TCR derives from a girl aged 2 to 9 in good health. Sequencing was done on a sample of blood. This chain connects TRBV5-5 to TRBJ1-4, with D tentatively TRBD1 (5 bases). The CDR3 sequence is CASNPGEGNEKLFF. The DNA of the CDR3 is TGTGCCAGCAACCCCGGGGAGGGGAATGAAAAACTGTTTTTT.